These 2 T cell receptor beta chains originate from one sample sequenced in a study of spatial heterogeneity in lung cancer. Time point: blood at routine non-recurrence follow-up after resection. TCRdb analysed the 5' RACE reads with MiXCR anew, one entry per CDR3 protein. Of roughly 11,000 distinct CDR3 sequences in the sample, about 9.5% were seen once. The source was PBMCs, collected at follow-up. These TCRs come from a female donor with early-stage non-small cell lung cancer.

This clonotype was detected ten times or more. V usage is TRBV9 and J usage is TRBJ2-5; tentatively, D is TRBD1 (5 bases). Per germline, CDR1 SGDLS and CDR2 YYNGEE. The V end was cut by 3 bases, the J end by 3 bases, with 15 bases between. The CDR3 spans 15 residues. CDR3 nucleotide sequence: TGTGCCAGCAGCGCCAACCTTAGGGGTAAAGAGACCCAGTACTTC. This gives the protein CASSANLRGKETQYF.

This clonotype was detected ten times or more. The J gene is TRBJ2-2, the V gene TRBV15, with 12 bases fitting TRBD2. Trimming at V came to 1 base and at J to 10 bases, leaving 7 bases not matched to a gene. This CDR3 has 16 amino acids. Germline assignment: CDR1 LNHNV and CDR2 YYDKDF (reference sequence). The CDR3: CATSRVLAGGPEELFF. The CDR3 nucleotides read TGTGCCACCAGCAGAGTGCTAGCGGGAGGGCCGGAGGAGCTGTTTTTT.